This T cell receptor beta chain was captured by sequencing in a study of T cell responses to AZD1222 COVID-19 vaccine. Assay: immunoSEQ multiplex PCR; the TCRdb copy retains only in-frame clones and omits some. This table holds over 65,000 clones, approximately 90% found once. With 0 bases clipped from V and 2 bases from J, the junction kept 2 bases outside the gene matches. CDR1 SGHAT and CDR2 FQNNGV come from the germline V gene. The CDR3 spans 15 residues. This clone was detected a few times. The sample here was peripheral blood, taken 28 days after the second AZD1222 dose. This TCR derives from an adult who received the AZD1222 COVID-19 vaccine. The rearrangement uses TRBV11-2 and TRBJ1-2, with 8 bases matching TRBD1. The CDR3 loop is CASSLEQGGNYGYTF. DNA of the CDR3: TGTGCCAGCAGCTTAGAACAGGGGGGAAACTATGGCTACACCTTC.